The entry below describes one T cell receptor (beta chain). The germline V gene encodes CDR1 SQVTM and CDR2 ANQGSEA. V was pared by 1 base and J by 6 bases, with 7 bases between. This CDR3 has 11 residues. These data come from a study of T cell responses to AZD1222 COVID-19 vaccine. Sequencing used immunoSEQ multiplex PCR; TCRdb keeps in-frame clones, though not all of them. Of tens of thousands of clones listed, 90% were seen once; the top ten hold over 1.3%. The sample in question was peripheral blood, obtained 28 days after the second AZD1222 dose. The clonotype was recovered from an adult who received the AZD1222 COVID-19 vaccine. The chain joins TRBV29-1 to TRBJ2-7; weak D call: TRBD1 (6 bases). The CDR3 DNA follows: TGCAGCGTTGAAGGAGGGGGCGAGCAGTACTTC. Residues: CSVEGGGEQYF.